These 3 T cell receptor beta chains were sequenced from one sample in a study of blood T cells in healthy people across ages. PCR was performed a second time for about 7 to 12 cycles using a sample-barcoded 5' primer and a J-beta primer mix. One entry per CDR3 protein, called by TCRdb with MiXCR from the 5' RACE reads. Here the sample spans more than 750,000 distinct CDR3 sequences, about 29% being singletons. These records were also assigned to another study, of T cells of mothers and their children.

Sequenced sample: blood. The receptors come from a woman between 40 and 55 years old in good health.

Comments on this clonotype: This may arise from a read error, as a much more abundant clone is one base away. This chain connects TRBV6-2 or TRBV6-3 to TRBJ2-7; 11 bases map to TRBD2. CDR3 length: 15 residues. Germline V gene lookup returns CDR1 MNHEY and CDR2 SVGEGT. In DNA form, the CDR3 reads TGTGCCAGCAGGAGGGCTAGCGGGGGGACCTACGGGCAGTACTTC. Encoded protein: CASRRASGGTYGQYF.

The CDR3 here is CSARAGQGLYNEQYF. The CDR3 nucleotides are TGCAGTGCTAGAGCCGGACAGGGATTATACAATGAGCAGTACTTC. V and J are TRBV20-1 and TRBJ2-1, with 8 bases fitting TRBD1. The DNA end favors TRBJ2-7, so the J call may be wrong. Germline assignment: CDR1 DFQATT and CDR2 SNEGSKA (reference sequence). The CDR3 is 15 residues long.

This chain joins TRBV5-1 and TRBJ2-3; D unclear. Trimming cost V 2 bases and J 6 bases, with 16 bases left between them. CDR1 SGHRS and CDR2 YFSETQ come from the germline V gene. The CDR3 is 15 amino acids. In nucleotides, the CDR3 is TGCGCCAGCAGCTTTGAGGTCGGTGGGCTGGATACGCAGTATTTT. Translating it yields CASSFEVGGLDTQYF.